This T cell receptor beta chain was recovered during a study of blood T cells in healthy people across ages (dated by TCRdb to the mid-2010s). About the investigation overall: Template switching captured roughly one uniquely barcoded TCR beta cDNA molecule per two T cells in model experiments. Using deep sequencing normalized with unique cDNA molecular identifiers, the study measured how TCR beta repertoire diversity changes with age. The donors were split into four age groups: young (average about 15 years), middle-aged (about 40), aged (over 55) and long-lived (more than 80). To avoid experimental bias, donors of different ages were randomly spread across the sequencing lanes. For two donors (one aged 18 to 30 and one aged 80 or older), the study analyzed two additional independent replicas of 1 million unique cDNA reads from the same blood draw.

The approximately 39 donors, aged about 6 to 100 years, were systemically healthy Caucasian individuals from Russia. Around 9.9 milliliters of peripheral blood were collected from each donor into EDTA-treated Vacutainer tubes. Ficoll-Paque density-gradient centrifugation was used to isolate PBMCs, with at least 6.5 million per sample. Trizol reagent was used to extract total RNA from PBMCs, with at least 6 micrograms per sample. For every donor, an aliquot of PBMCs went through flow cytometry to measure the percentages of naive CD45RAhigh/CD27high T cells. The paper's findings and limits, for the study overall: Because profiling used bulk unsorted PBMCs, naive and antigen-experienced compartments could not be compared conclusively. Because the CMV infection status of the donors was unknown, age-related changes in expanded clonotypes may potentially have been confounded. Observed TCR beta diversity correlated strongly with the percentage of naive T cells measured by flow cytometry. Compared with the aged group, the long-lived group had more naive CD4+ T cells, fewer expanded clones and increased TCR diversity, suggesting age selection. Estimates of total diversity based on one million sequenced T cells were considered lower bounds and underestimates. Observed TCR beta diversity per million T cells fell roughly linearly with age, and a significant reduction was already apparent by age approximately 40.

The library came from 5' RACE. TCRdb names Illumina HiSeq 2500 as the instrument used. A second PCR of roughly 7 to 12 cycles was run with a J-beta primer mix and a sample-barcoded 5' primer. Each TCR beta cDNA molecule received a unique molecular identifier from a template-switch 5' adaptor carrying 12 random nucleotides. Each sample yielded at least 2.5 million CDR3-containing paired-end reads. First-strand cDNA synthesis was performed from all RNA using the Mint cDNA synthesis kit, with priming by a TRBC-specific oligonucleotide. All cDNA was treated with uracil-DNA glycosylase and then went through a first 18-cycle PCR with the universal primers M1SS and BC2_uni_R. The source study handled its data this way. Normalization of each sample was performed by random selection of 1 million high-quality reads, each carrying a distinct molecular identifier. Reads with shared molecular identifiers were discarded instead of being binned into consensus sequences. CDR3 identification, clonotype clustering and error correction used MiTCR with a Q25 quality threshold and the strictest error-elimination algorithm. A nonparametric unseen species model with Euler transformation was used to estimate lower-bound total TCR beta diversity. In TCRdb, the public reads were trimmed at Q25 with fastp and aligned with MiXCR, with productive beta chains retained. One record per CDR3 amino acid sequence lists the most common genes and DNA. It is TCRdb's table, rather than the study itself, that gives the V and J calls and clone size. This sample has about 1.4 million distinct CDR3 sequences in its table, and approximately 63% of those were observed once. The leading ten clones occupy 6.7% of the sample.

On this clonotype itself: The target of this receptor is not known. No base-level quality is on record; no much larger clone is a single base apart.

Taken from the germline V gene (reference sequence), the CDR1 and CDR2 loops are LNHNV and YYDKDF. The CDR3 starts with the cysteine, ends with the phenylalanine, and has 13 residues. Just CDR3 DNA is preserved here, 39 bases in frame from base 1. The TCR originated in a man between 18 and 29 years old in good health. The chain links TRBV15 with TRBJ2-4; TRBD1 could be the D gene, as 6 bases match. With the DNA end fitting TRBJ2-7 better, the J assignment may be wrong. The sequencing input was blood. The CDR3 has the sequence CATSKDSSYEQYF. The DNA reads as follows: TGTGCCACCAGCAAGGACAGCTCCTACGAGCAGTACTTC.